Presented here are 21 T cell receptor beta chains from one specimen sequenced in a study of response to subunit inactivated influenza vaccine. TCRdb independently ran MiXCR on the RT-PCR reads; one entry per CDR3 protein. The sample lists hundreds of thousands of distinct CDR3 sequences, around 14% occurring once. The sample in question was PBMCs from blood, obtained 12 days after vaccination. Receptors originate from a man over 45 who received an inactivated influenza vaccine.

This clonotype was detected a few times. The chain combines TRBV29-1 with TRBJ1-1, with unresolved D. The CDR3 extends over 15 amino acids. With 3 bases removed from V and 0 bases from J, the gap between germline ends came to 14 bases. Germline V gene lookup returns CDR1 SQVTM and CDR2 ANQGSEA. CDR3 nucleotide sequence: TGCAGCGTTGATCCGGACGGATCTATGAACACTGAAGCTTTCTTT. Its protein product is CSVDPDGSMNTEAFF.

This clonotype was detected only a few times. The chain couples TRBV10-3 to TRBJ2-1, with 10 positions matching TRBD2. The CDR3 consists of 16 residues. Per germline, CDR1 ENHRY and CDR2 SYGVKD. The junction had 3 bases not matched to a gene; V was cut back by 2 bases and J by 2 bases. In DNA form, the CDR3 reads TGTGCCATCAGTGAGCCTAGCGGGAGCCCCTACAATGAGCAGTTCTTC. This sequence encodes CAISEPSGSPYNEQFF.

The sample holds a few counts of this clonotype. The chain recombines TRBV7-9 with TRBJ2-5, with 9 nucleotides matching TRBD2. Germline lookup yields CDR1 SEHNR and CDR2 FQNEAQ (reference sequence). V lost 2 bases to trimming and J lost 0 bases; unmatched junction nucleotides: 4. The CDR3 has 16 amino acids. The CDR3 bases are TGTGCCAGCAGCTTAAGGAGACTAGCGGACCAAGAGACCCAGTACTTC. Protein product: CASSLRRLADQETQYF.

This clonotype has more than one count but fewer than ten. The rearrangement joins TRBV20-1 to TRBJ2-3; TRBD2 aligns across 10 bases. The junction had 12 bases not matched to a gene; V was cut back by 0 bases and J by 3 bases. CDR1 DFQATT and CDR2 SNEGSKA come from the germline V gene (reference sequence). There are 18 residues in the CDR3. The CDR3 region is CSARDYPTIAGGTDTQYF. CDR3 nucleotide sequence: TGCAGTGCTAGAGATTACCCAACAATAGCGGGGGGTACAGATACGCAGTATTTT.

In DNA form, the CDR3 reads TGTGCCAGCAGCCAAGTCGGGACTAGCGGGAGTCGTGAGCAGTTCTTC. Translating it yields CASSQVGTSGSREQFF. This chain uses TRBV4-2 with TRBJ2-1; 14 bases fit TRBD2. The V and J ends lost 1 base and 9 bases, in that order; junction bases with no gene match: 5. Per germline, CDR1 LGHNA and CDR2 YNFKEQ. The CDR3 consists of 16 residues.

CDR3 loop: CASIGQGGYEQYF. CDR3 sequence (DNA): TGCGCCAGCATAGGCCAGGGCGGCTACGAGCAGTACTTC. The gene calls are TRBV5-1 and TRBJ2-7; maybe TRBD1 (5 bases). Germline-derived CDR1 and CDR2 are SGHRS and YFSETQ. The CDR3 has 13 residues. V lost 6 bases to trimming and J lost 3 bases, with 13 bases between them. Drawing the rest from reference TRBV5-1 and TRBJ2-7, the complete variable domain is KAGVTQTPRYLIKTRGQQVTLSCSPISGHRSVSWYQQTPGQGLQFLFEYFSETQRNKGNFPGRFSGRQFSNSRSEMNVSTLELGDSALYLCASIGQGGYEQYFGPGTRLTVT.

The table lists this clonotype with a few counts. This rearrangement joins TRBV3-1 to TRBJ2-2; D may match TRBD1 or TRBD2 (5 bases each). Germline CDR1 LGHDT, CDR2 YNNKEL (reference sequence). V was pared by 4 bases and J by 6 bases, with 18 bases between. This CDR3 has 16 amino acids. The CDR3 is CASSPGDRLGPGELFF. The CDR3 region has the DNA TGTGCCAGCAGCCCTGGGGACCGCCTAGGTCCCGGGGAGCTGTTTTTT.

This clonotype has just a few counts. The chain uses TRBV7-6 and TRBJ2-3; 14 positions match TRBD2. V was pared by 5 bases and J by 3 bases, with 4 bases of the junction left unmatched. This CDR3 contains 16 residues. Looked up from germline, CDR1 is SGHVS and CDR2 is FNYEAQ. CDR3 residues: CASSPTSGGVTDTQYF. Here the CDR3 DNA reads TGTGCCAGCAGCCCGACTAGCGGGGGGGTGACAGATACGCAGTATTTT.

In this sample, this clonotype turned up a few times. CDR3 in DNA: TGCAGTGCTAACAGACAGGCTGGAAACACCATATATTTT. As protein: CSANRQAGNTIYF. The chain employs TRBV20-1 and TRBJ1-3, with D tentatively TRBD1 (6 bases). Germline V CDR1 and CDR2: DFQATT, SNEGSKA (reference sequence). The CDR3 is 13 residues long. Trimming cost V 4 bases and J 2 bases, with 9 bases left between them.

This clonotype has a handful of counts. The genes are TRBV12-3 or TRBV12-4 and TRBJ1-1; D remains unclear. This CDR3 comprises 14 residues. V was shortened by 5 bases and J by 7 bases, with 17 bases between the two germline ends. The CDR3 coding sequence is TGTGCCAGCAGTCCCATAGTGGTTCAAGGTGAAGCTTTCTTT. Its translation is CASSPIVVQGEAFF.

This clonotype turned up a few times. This sequence joins TRBV25-1 and TRBJ2-5, with 11 bases identical to TRBD2. There are 13 residues in the CDR3. The germline V gene has CDR1 MGHDK and CDR2 SYGVNS. V was pared by 10 bases and J by 2 bases, with 3 bases of the junction left unmatched. DNA for the CDR3: TGTGCCACCGGGACTAGCGGACAAGAGACCCAGTACTTC. It translates to CATGTSGQETQYF.

This clonotype was observed many times. The gene calls are TRBV7-8 and TRBJ2-1; 8 nucleotides line up with TRBD1. This CDR3 comprises 14 residues. In germline, CDR1 is SGHVS, CDR2 FQNEAQ. J gave up 8 bases and V 0 bases, and 3 bases lay outside the gene matches. This CDR3 reads CASSLATGAYEQFF. In DNA, the CDR3 is TGTGCCAGCAGCTTAGCGACAGGGGCATATGAGCAGTTCTTC.

This clonotype appeared many times. This sequence joins TRBV12-3 or TRBV12-4 and TRBJ2-7, with D unresolved. This CDR3 is 13 amino acids long. V lost 5 bases and J 3 bases, leaving 11 bases between the germline ends. The CDR3 spells CASSPTYSYEQYF. CDR3 DNA: TGTGCCAGCAGTCCAACCTATAGCTACGAGCAGTACTTC.

This chain joins TRBV7-8 and TRBJ2-5; D may be TRBD2 (7 bases). Germline V gives CDR1 SGHVS, CDR2 FQNEAQ. There are 13 residues in the CDR3. Trimming stripped 0 bases from V and 7 bases from J, with 9 bases between. In nucleotides, the CDR3 is TGTGCCAGCAGCTTAGCAGGGGGGGGGACCCAGTACTTC. Translation: CASSLAGGGTQYF.

The CDR3 loop reads CASSVLSGSYNEQFF. CDR3 sequence (DNA): TGTGCCAGCAGTGTGCTTTCGGGGTCCTACAATGAGCAGTTCTTC. V gene TRBV2 combines with J gene TRBJ2-1; D may be TRBD2 (5 bases). The V end lost 4 bases, the J end lost 1 base, and 11 bases lay between the germline ends. CDR1 and CDR2 (germline): SNHLY, FYNNEI. The CDR3 runs to 15 residues.

This clonotype turned up a few times. V usage is TRBV15 and J usage is TRBJ2-2, with 13 positions matching TRBD2. Trimming took 4 bases from V and 9 from J; bases not matched to a gene: 8. CDR1 LNHNV and CDR2 YYDKDF come from the germline V gene (reference sequence). This CDR3 region has 16 residues. The CDR3 loop reads CATSKLAGGPRRELFF. The CDR3 DNA follows: TGTGCCACCAGCAAACTAGCGGGAGGGCCTCGCCGGGAGCTGTTTTTT. The entire variable domain, with the rest obtained from reference TRBV15 and TRBJ2-2, is as follows: DAMVIQNPRYQVTQFGKPVTLSCSQTLNHNVMYWYQQKSSQAPKLLFHYYDKDFNNEADTPDNFQSRRPNTSFCFLDIRSPGLGDTAMYLCATSKLAGGPRRELFFGEGSRLTVL.

This rearrangement joins TRBV10-3 to TRBJ2-3, with 9 bases aligning to TRBD2. V was pared by 6 bases and J by 0 bases, with 4 bases of the junction left unmatched. The CDR3 spans 15 residues. Germline CDR1 ENHRY, CDR2 SYGVKD. In DNA, the CDR3 is TGTGCCATCAGACAGACTAGCGGTAGCACAGATACGCAGTATTTT. It is translated as CAIRQTSGSTDTQYF.

The gene calls are TRBV5-1 and TRBJ2-5, with D maybe TRBD2 (6 bases). Germline CDR1 SGHRS, CDR2 YFSETQ. CDR3 length: 13 residues. V was pared by 1 base and J by 9 bases, with 13 bases between. The DNA of the CDR3 is TGCGCCAGCAGCTTGTCGACCTCGGGGGCCCAGTACTTC. Translating gives CASSLSTSGAQYF.

J is TRBJ2-7 and V is TRBV6-2 or TRBV6-3; D not resolved. The CDR3 sequence is 13 residues long. Looked up from germline, CDR1 is MNHEY and CDR2 is SVGEGT. The V and J ends lost 0 bases and 5 bases respectively, with 8 bases between them. As DNA, the CDR3 is TGTGCCAGCAGTTACTCACCCGGGCACGAGCAGTACTTC. Amino acids: CASSYSPGHEQYF.

This clonotype was counted many times. The chain couples TRBV20-1 to TRBJ2-6; 8 positions agree with TRBD1. The CDR3 is 14 amino acids. Germline loops: CDR1 DFQATT, CDR2 SNEGSKA (reference sequence). V shed 5 bases and J 2 bases; nucleotides not matched to a gene: 2. CDR3 DNA: TGCAGTGCTCGACAGGGGCCTGGGGCCAACGTCCTGACTTTC. Translated: CSARQGPGANVLTF.

This clonotype was picked up many times. The rearrangement links TRBV20-1 to TRBJ2-5, with 8 nucleotides matching TRBD2. Trimming took 6 bases from V and 8 from J; bases not matched to a gene: 8. The CDR3 length is 12 residues. Germline V lookup: CDR1 DFQATT, CDR2 SNEGSKA (reference sequence). The CDR3 DNA reads TGCAGTGCCCTTGGACTAGCCGGAACCCAGTACTTC. Translating it yields CSALGLAGTQYF.